Below, one T cell receptor beta chain is given with its context. Some clones are missing from TCRdb's copy, which holds only in-frame ones; the method was immunoSEQ multiplex PCR. The data hold over 55,000 clones, with 80% to 90% observed a single time. The data belong to a study of T cell changes during pregnancy in multiple sclerosis. V was cut by 0 bases and J by 4 bases, with 12 bases left in between. CDR3 length: 15 residues. Germline lookup yields CDR1 SEHNR and CDR2 FQNEAQ (reference sequence). This sequence originates from a female donor with multiple sclerosis, enrolled in a pregnancy study. Sequencing used peripheral blood, obtained in the first trimester of pregnancy. The chain couples TRBV7-9 to TRBJ2-5; D is perhaps TRBD1 (5 bases). The CDR3 loop is CASSLARSGLETQYF. Here the CDR3 DNA reads TGTGCCAGCAGCTTAGCGCGGTCAGGGCTAGAGACCCAGTACTTC.